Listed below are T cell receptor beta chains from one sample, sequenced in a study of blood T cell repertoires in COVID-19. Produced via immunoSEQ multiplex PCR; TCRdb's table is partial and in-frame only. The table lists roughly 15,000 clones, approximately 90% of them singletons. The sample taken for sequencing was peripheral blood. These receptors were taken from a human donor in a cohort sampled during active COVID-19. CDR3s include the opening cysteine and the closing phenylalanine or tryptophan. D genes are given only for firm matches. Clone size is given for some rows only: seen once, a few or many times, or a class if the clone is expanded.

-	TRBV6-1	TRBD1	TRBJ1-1	TGTGCCAGCAGTGAGACAGGGGGCTGGACTGAAGCTTTCTTT	CASSETGGWTEAFF
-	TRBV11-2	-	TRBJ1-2	TGTGCCAGCAGCTCACCCCGTCGGCAGCGGGGCTATGGCTACACCTTC	CASSSPRRQRGYGYTF
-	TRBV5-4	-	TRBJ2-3	TGTGCCAGCCGCGAGAGGACAGTCACAGATACGCAGTATTTT	CASRERTVTDTQYF
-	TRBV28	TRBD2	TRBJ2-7	TGTGCCAGCAGCATGACTAGCCCTTACGAGCAGTACTTC	CASSMTSPYEQYF
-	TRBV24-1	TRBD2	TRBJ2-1	TGTGCCACCAGTGATTCTAGCGGGAGGGCCGATGAGCAGTTCTTC	CATSDSSGRADEQFF
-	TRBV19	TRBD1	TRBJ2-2	TGTGCCAGTAGGTGGACAGGGGGCTCCGGGGAGCTGTTTTTT	CASRWTGGSGELFF
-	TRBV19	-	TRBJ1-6	TGTGCCAGTAGTAGGGGCCCCAATGATAATTCACCCCTCCACTTT	CASSRGPNDNSPLHF
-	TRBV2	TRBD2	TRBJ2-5	TGTGCCAGCAGTGAAGGTTCGGCTAGCGGTAGTGGAGAGACCCAGTACTTC	CASSEGSASGSGETQYF
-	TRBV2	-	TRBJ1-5	TGTGCCAGCAGTGTACTTGCCCCAAGTTTTAGCAATCAGCCCCAGCATTTT	CASSVLAPSFSNQPQHF
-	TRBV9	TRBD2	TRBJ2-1	TGTGCCAGCAGCTTACGGACTAGCGCACCTTACAATGAGCAGTTCTTC	CASSLRTSAPYNEQFF
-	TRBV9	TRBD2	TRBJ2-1	TGTGCCAGCAGCGAACTAGCGGGAGCGGTCAATGAGCAGTTCTTC	CASSELAGAVNEQFF
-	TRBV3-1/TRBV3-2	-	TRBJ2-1	TGTGCCAGCAGCCAAGCCCCTTTCAATGAGCAGTTCTTC	CASSQAPFNEQFF
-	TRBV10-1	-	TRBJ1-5	TGCGCCAGCAGCCCACCGGGACAAGTAAATCAGCCCCAGCATTTT	CASSPPGQVNQPQHF
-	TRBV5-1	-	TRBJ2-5	TGCGCCAGCAGGGAGACTCAAGAGACCCAGTACTTC	CASRETQETQYF
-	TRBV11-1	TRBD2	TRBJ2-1	TGTGCCAGCAGCTTTCGGGGCCTAGCGGGGAATGAGCAGTTCTTC	CASSFRGLAGNEQFF
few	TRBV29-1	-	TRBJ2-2	TGCAGCGTTTCAGGGCTGTCCGGGGAGCTGTTTTTT	CSVSGLSGELFF
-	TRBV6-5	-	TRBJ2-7	TGTGCCAGCAGCGGAAGGGACAAGGGGGTATACGAGCAGTACTTC	CASSGRDKGVYEQYF
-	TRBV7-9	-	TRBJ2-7	TGTGCCAGCAGCCGGGAAAGCTCCTACGAGCAGTACTTC	CASSRESSYEQYF
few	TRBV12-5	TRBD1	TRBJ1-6	TGTGCTAGTGGATACGGGACAGGGGGTGTTGATTCACCCCTCCACTTT	CASGYGTGGVDSPLHF
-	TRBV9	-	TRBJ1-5	TGTGCCAGCAGCGTAGAGAGCAGGGCGACGCTTAGGAGCAATCAGCCCCAGCATTTT	CASSVESRATLRSNQPQHF
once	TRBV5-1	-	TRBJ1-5	TGCGCCAGCAGCTTAACTGGGGCAGGGATCCAGCCCCAGCATTTT	CASSLTGAGIQPQHF
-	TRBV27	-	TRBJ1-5	TGTGCCAGCAGTTTCTACGGCAATCAGCCCCAGCATTTT	CASSFYGNQPQHF
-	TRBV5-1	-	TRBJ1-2	TGCGCCAGCAGCTGGGCAGGCAGGGATGGTGGCTACACCTTC	CASSWAGRDGGYTF
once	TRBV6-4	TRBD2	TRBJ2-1	TGTGCCAGCAGTGACGGGACTAGCGGGAACAATGAGCAGTTCTTC	CASSDGTSGNNEQFF
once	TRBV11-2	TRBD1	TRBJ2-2	TGTGCCAGCAGCCAGGGGGTGACCGGGGAGCTGTTTTTT	CASSQGVTGELFF
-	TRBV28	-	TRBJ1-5	TGTGCCAGCAGTTTACCGGGGCAGCCCCAGCATTTT	CASSLPGQPQHF
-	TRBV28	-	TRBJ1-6	TGTGCCAGCAGTTTTGGGCTTAATAATTCACCCCTCCACTTT	CASSFGLNNSPLHF
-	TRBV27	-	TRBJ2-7	TGTGCCAGCAGTTTAGAAGTGACGGGTGAGCAGTACTTC	CASSLEVTGEQYF
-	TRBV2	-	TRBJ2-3	TGTGCCAGCAGTCGTGCCGAAACTCGCACAGATACGCAGTATTTT	CASSRAETRTDTQYF
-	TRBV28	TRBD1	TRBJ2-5	TGTGCCAGCAAACTGGGACAGCGAAGATCCCAAGAGACCCAGTACTTC	CASKLGQRRSQETQYF
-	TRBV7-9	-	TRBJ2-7	TGTGCCAGCGGGAGGAGCTCCTACGAGCAGTACTTC	CASGRSSYEQYF
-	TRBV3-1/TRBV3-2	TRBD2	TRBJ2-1	TGTGCCAGCAGCCAAGTAGCGGGATCCTACAATGAGCAGTTCTTC	CASSQVAGSYNEQFF
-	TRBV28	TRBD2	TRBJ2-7	TGTGCCAGCAGTCGCTTTCGAGCGGGAGGGACCTACGAGCAGTACTTC	CASSRFRAGGTYEQYF
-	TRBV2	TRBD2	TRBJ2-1	TGTGCCAGCAGCGCAAGCGGGAGCTCCTACAATGAGCAGTTCTTC	CASSASGSSYNEQFF
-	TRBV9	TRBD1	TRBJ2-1	TGTGCCAGCAGCCCCTCGTACAGGGGCAATGAGCAGTTCTTC	CASSPSYRGNEQFF
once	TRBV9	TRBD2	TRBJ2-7	TGTGCCAGCAGCTTCGGACTAGCAGATACCTACGAGCAGTACTTC	CASSFGLADTYEQYF
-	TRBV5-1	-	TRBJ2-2	TGCGCCAGCAGCTTGGGAGCGGGCACCGGGGAGCTGTTTTTT	CASSLGAGTGELFF
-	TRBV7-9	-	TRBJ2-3	TGTGCCAGCAGCTTAGGTCGCAGCGGAGGGAGCACAGATACGCAGTATTTT	CASSLGRSGGSTDTQYF
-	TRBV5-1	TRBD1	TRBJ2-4	TGCGCCAGCAGCTGGGGACAGAGCAAAAACATTCAGTACTTC	CASSWGQSKNIQYF
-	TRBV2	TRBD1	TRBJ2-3	TGTGCCAGCAGGGCCCAAGGACAGGCCACAGATACGCAGTATTTT	CASRAQGQATDTQYF
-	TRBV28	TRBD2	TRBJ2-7	TGTGCCAGCAGGCTAGCGGGAGGCACCTACGAGCAGTACTTC	CASRLAGGTYEQYF
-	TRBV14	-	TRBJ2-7	TGTGCCAGCAGCCAACGGGGATCCTACGAGCAGTACTTC	CASSQRGSYEQYF
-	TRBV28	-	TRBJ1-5	TGTGCCAGCAACGGGGACTATAGCAATCAGCCCCAGCATTTT	CASNGDYSNQPQHF
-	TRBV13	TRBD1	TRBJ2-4	TGTGCCAGCAGCTTAACAGGGGCCTCTTTAGACATTCAGTACTTC	CASSLTGASLDIQYF
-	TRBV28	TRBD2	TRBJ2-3	TGTGCCAGCAGTAGGACTAGCGGAAGCACAGATACGCAGTATTTT	CASSRTSGSTDTQYF
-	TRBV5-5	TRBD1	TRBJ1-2	TGTGCCAGCAGCTTAGGACAGGGTCTCGACTATGGCTACACCTTC	CASSLGQGLDYGYTF
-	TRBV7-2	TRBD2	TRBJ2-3	TGTGCCAGCAGCTTAGTTCCTAGCGGGAGAGCAGATACGCAGTATTTT	CASSLVPSGRADTQYF
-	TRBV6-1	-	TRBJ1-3	TGTGCCAGCAGTGAAGCGCTACAGGCAGTCTCTGGAAACACCATATATTTT	CASSEALQAVSGNTIYF
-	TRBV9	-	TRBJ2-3	TGTGCCAGCAGCGCCACCACCCCGGGTACGCAGTATTTT	CASSATTPGTQYF
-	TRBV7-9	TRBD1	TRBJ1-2	TGTGCCAGCAGTCGTCGGGACAGGGGTTATGGCTACACCTTC	CASSRRDRGYGYTF
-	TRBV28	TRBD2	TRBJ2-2	TGTGCCAGCAGCGGGAGGACCCCCGCTGACACCGGGGAGCTGTTTTTT	CASSGRTPADTGELFF